This is a list of T cell receptor beta chains from one sample in a study of T cell responses to AZD1222 COVID-19 vaccine. The table came from immunoSEQ multiplex PCR; TCRdb's copy has only in-frame clones and leaves some out. The sample has about 120,000 clones; around 90% are singletons. Specimen: peripheral blood, collected on day 0 of MenACWY control vaccination. These receptors were collected from an adult in good health. Both conserved end residues are part of each CDR3. D genes are given only for firm matches. Only some rows state a clone size, as once, few, many or a class for expanded clones.

TRBV29-1,TRBJ2-7,.,.,TGCAGCGTTGAAACCTACGAGCAGTACTTC,CSVETYEQYF
TRBV3-1/TRBV3-2,TRBJ1-2,.,.,TGTGCCAGCAGCCAAGCGGCAGGGTATGGCTACACCTTC,CASSQAAGYGYTF
TRBV19,TRBJ1-5,.,.,TGTGCCAGCCATGGGGCAGGAGGTCAGCCCCAGCATTTT,CASHGAGGQPQHF
TRBV28,TRBJ2-7,.,.,TGTGCCAGCACGGTCCCCGGAGCCTACGAGCAGTACTTC,CASTVPGAYEQYF
TRBV5-6,TRBJ2-7,.,.,TGTGCCAGCAGCTTTGGGTGGTCGAGGACCTCAAGCTACGAGCAGTACTTC,CASSFGWSRTSSYEQYF
TRBV11-3,TRBJ2-1,.,TRBD2,TGTGCCAGCAGCCAAACTGGACTAGCGGGAGTGATCAATGAGCAGTTCTTC,CASSQTGLAGVINEQFF
TRBV3-1/TRBV3-2,TRBJ2-1,.,.,TGTGCCAGCAGCCAAATTCAGGGTATCAACAATGAGCAGTTCTTC,CASSQIQGINNEQFF
TRBV11-2,TRBJ2-1,.,.,TGTGCCAGCAGCTTAGTTTCCCTGCTGGTCCACAATGAGCAGTTCTTC,CASSLVSLLVHNEQFF
TRBV3-1/TRBV3-2,TRBJ1-4,once,.,TGTGCCAGCAGCCGAGGGTTAGGGGATGAAAAACTGTTTTTT,CASSRGLGDEKLFF
TRBV6-5,TRBJ1-1,.,.,TGTGCCAGCAGTCCCCCAGGCTCCCGGAACACTGAAGCTTTCTTT,CASSPPGSRNTEAFF
TRBV28,TRBJ1-3,once,.,TGTGCCAGCAGTCCGAGGACGGTATTCTCTGGAAACACCATATATTTT,CASSPRTVFSGNTIYF
TRBV15,TRBJ2-5,.,TRBD2,TGTGCCACCAGCAGGGCAGCGGGAGCAGGGGAGACCCAGTACTTC,CATSRAAGAGETQYF
TRBV10-3,TRBJ1-5,.,.,TGTGCCATCAGTGAGGATGGGCACCAGCCCCAGCATTTT,CAISEDGHQPQHF
TRBV4-2,TRBJ1-4,.,.,TGTGCCAGCAGCCAAGATCTCCAGAGGGGGATGTTTTTT,CASSQDLQRGMFF
TRBV5-1,TRBJ2-2,.,.,TGCGCCAGCAGCTTGTCTTGGCGGGCCGGGGAGCTGTTTTTT,CASSLSWRAGELFF
TRBV10-3,TRBJ2-7,.,.,TGTGCCATCAGCGATCTTTACGAGCAGTACTTC,CAISDLYEQYF
TRBV18,TRBJ2-7,.,.,TGTGCCAGCTCACCAATTTTGGACACCTACGAGCAGTACTTC,CASSPILDTYEQYF
TRBV6-5,TRBJ2-5,.,TRBD2,TGTGCCAGCAGTTTGGGACTAGCGATAGAGACCCAGTACTTC,CASSLGLAIETQYF
TRBV5-1,TRBJ2-3,.,.,TGCGCCAGCAGCCCGCGCCCTCTCGACACAGATACGCAGTATTTT,CASSPRPLDTDTQYF
TRBV18,TRBJ2-3,.,.,TGTGCCAGCTCACCCATAGGGACCACAGATACGCAGTATTTT,CASSPIGTTDTQYF
TRBV10-3,TRBJ1-4,.,TRBD1,TGTGCCATCAGAGGGGACAGATCCAATGAAAAACTGTTTTTT,CAIRGDRSNEKLFF
TRBV19,TRBJ2-7,.,.,TGTGCCAGTAGTATAGAAGGAAGGGTCGGCGAGCAGTACTTC,CASSIEGRVGEQYF
TRBV21-1,TRBJ1-5,.,.,TGTGCCACACTAAAAGCCGGGGGAAAAATCAATCAGCCCCAGCATTTT,CATLKAGGKINQPQHF
TRBV14,TRBJ2-7,.,.,TGTGCCAGCGCCCCGTCCGAATCCTACGAGCAGTACTTC,CASAPSESYEQYF
TRBV18,TRBJ1-5,.,.,TGTGCTACGGGGGGTAATAGCAATCAGCCCCAGCATTTT,CATGGNSNQPQHF
TRBV4-1,TRBJ2-5,.,TRBD2,TGCGCCAGCAGCCAAGCCCTAGCGGGAGGTGTGGAGACCCAGTACTTC,CASSQALAGGVETQYF
TRBV6-5,TRBJ2-7,once,TRBD2,TGTGCCAGCAGGGGGATTAGCGGGAACTACGAGCAGTACTTC,CASRGISGNYEQYF
TRBV29-1,TRBJ2-7,.,.,TGCAGCGTTGAAACGGGGCAGGGCTACGAGCAGTACTTC,CSVETGQGYEQYF
TRBV5-1,TRBJ1-2,few,TRBD1,TGCGCCAGCAGCCAATGGGACAGCCTTACGGGGGGCTACACCTTC,CASSQWDSLTGGYTF
TRBV7-6,TRBJ2-7,.,.,TGTGCCAGCAGCTTAAAGGCTTGGGTGGACACCCACGAGCAGTACTTC,CASSLKAWVDTHEQYF
TRBV21-1,TRBJ2-7,.,.,TGTGCCAGCAGCTCCCGACGGATTCTTAGCTCCTACGAGCAGTACTTC,CASSSRRILSSYEQYF
TRBV7-3,TRBJ1-2,few,.,TGTGCCAGCAGCTTATATGGGACACAACCTACTGAATATGGCTACACCTTC,CASSLYGTQPTEYGYTF
TRBV10-1,TRBJ1-2,.,TRBD1,TGCGCCAGCAGTGGGACAGGGGACAGCGGCTACACCTTC,CASSGTGDSGYTF
TRBV20-1,TRBJ2-7,.,.,TGCAGCCCCCAGGATCCGCGCGGGCAGTACTTC,CSPQDPRGQYF
TRBV14,TRBJ2-7,once,.,TGTGCCAGCAGCCCACAGTACGAAAGGTTGTACGAGCAGTACTTC,CASSPQYERLYEQYF
TRBV5-1,TRBJ2-5,.,TRBD2,TGCGCCAGCAGCTTTAGCGGGATGGGAGAGACCCAGTACTTC,CASSFSGMGETQYF
TRBV4-2,TRBJ2-5,.,TRBD2,TGTGCCAGCAGCCGAGTGGGAGGGCCTGTGGAGACCCAGTACTTC,CASSRVGGPVETQYF
TRBV2,TRBJ1-5,.,TRBD1,TGTGCCAGCAGTGGCGGGACAGGAAAAAATCAGCCCCAGCATTTT,CASSGGTGKNQPQHF
TRBV7-2,TRBJ2-3,.,.,TGTGCCAGCAGCCTCGAGAGGCCGAGGAGTCGGGCAGATACGCAGTATTTT,CASSLERPRSRADTQYF
TRBV5-1,TRBJ2-7,.,.,TGCGCCAGCAGCTTGGAGGGCTACGAGCAGTACTTC,CASSLEGYEQYF
TRBV6-5,TRBJ2-7,.,TRBD2,TGTGCCAGCAGGAGTTTAGCGGGTGGAGCCTACGAGCAGTACTTC,CASRSLAGGAYEQYF
TRBV30,TRBJ2-3,.,TRBD2,TGTGCCTGGAGTGGAGACAGTAGCGGGGGGTTCACAGATACGCAGTATTTT,CAWSGDSSGGFTDTQYF
TRBV6-4,TRBJ2-3,.,.,TGTGCCAGCAGTGAGGTAGCTGCAGATACGCAGTATTTT,CASSEVAADTQYF
TRBV7-9,TRBJ1-2,.,.,TGTGCCAGCAGCTTAGGTTACGGGGACACCAGTAACTATGGCTACACCTTC,CASSLGYGDTSNYGYTF
TRBV25-1,TRBJ2-7,once,.,TGTGCCAGCAGTGGAGACGGTCAATTTTCCTACGAGCAGTACTTC,CASSGDGQFSYEQYF
TRBV7-2,TRBJ1-1,.,.,TGTGCCAGCAGCTTAGTAAGCAGGGGAACTGAAGCTTTCTTT,CASSLVSRGTEAFF
TRBV28,TRBJ1-2,.,TRBD1,TGTGCCAGCTTGTGGGGACAGGGACTTGGCTACACCTTC,CASLWGQGLGYTF
TRBV5-5,TRBJ1-3,.,.,TGTGCCAGCAGCTTGGCTTTCGAGAGCTCTGGAAACACCATATATTTT,CASSLAFESSGNTIYF
TRBV5-1,TRBJ2-7,once,.,TGCGCCAGCAGCTTGGGACGGGACTTC,CASSLGRDF
TRBV7-3,TRBJ1-1,.,.,TGTGCCAGCAGCCTACAGGGGAACACTGAAGCTTTCTTT,CASSLQGNTEAFF
TRBV16,TRBJ2-1,.,TRBD2,TGTGCCAGCAGCCCCACCTTGGGCGGGAGCTCCTACAATGAGCAGTTCTTC,CASSPTLGGSSYNEQFF
TRBV5-1,TRBJ2-3,.,TRBD1,TGCGCCAGCAGCGTATCCGGACAGGGGGGCACAGATACGCAGTATTTT,CASSVSGQGGTDTQYF
TRBV7-9,TRBJ1-2,.,.,TGTGCCAGCAGCTTAGAGGGCGGCGCCCATCATGGCTACACCTTC,CASSLEGGAHHGYTF
TRBV4-1,TRBJ2-7,.,.,TGCGCCAGCAGCCAAGGGACGCCATCCTACGAGCAGTACTTC,CASSQGTPSYEQYF
TRBV19,TRBJ1-3,.,TRBD1,TGTGCCAGTACATCGGGGAGGACAGGTACTTCTGGAAACACCATATATTTT,CASTSGRTGTSGNTIYF
TRBV20-1,TRBJ2-7,.,.,TGCAGTGTTCTGGGGACCTACGAGCAGTACTTC,CSVLGTYEQYF
TRBV11-2,TRBJ1-3,.,.,TGTGCCAGCAGCACCAGGTCCTCTGGAAACACCATATATTTT,CASSTRSSGNTIYF
TRBV6-5,TRBJ1-2,.,.,TGTGCCAGCAGCCGGGGACGGAAAAACTATGGCTACACCTTC,CASSRGRKNYGYTF
TRBV4-1,TRBJ1-2,once,TRBD1,TGCGCCAGCAGCCAAGCCCGGACAGGGCGCTATGGCTACACCTTC,CASSQARTGRYGYTF